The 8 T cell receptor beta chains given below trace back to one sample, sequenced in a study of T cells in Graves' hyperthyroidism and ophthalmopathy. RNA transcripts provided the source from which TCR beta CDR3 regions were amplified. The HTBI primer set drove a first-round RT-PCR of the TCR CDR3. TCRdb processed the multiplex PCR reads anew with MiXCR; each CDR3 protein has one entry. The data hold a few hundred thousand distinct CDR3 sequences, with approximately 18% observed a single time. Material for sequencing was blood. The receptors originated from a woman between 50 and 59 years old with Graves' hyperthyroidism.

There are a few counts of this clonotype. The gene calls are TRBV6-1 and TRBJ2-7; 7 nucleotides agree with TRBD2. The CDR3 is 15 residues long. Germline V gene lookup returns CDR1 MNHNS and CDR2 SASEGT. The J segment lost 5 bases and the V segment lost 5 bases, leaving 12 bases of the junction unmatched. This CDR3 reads CASSLEGRATNEQYV. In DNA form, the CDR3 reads TGTGCCAGCAGTCTAGAGGGGAGGGCGACAAACGAGCAGTACGTC.

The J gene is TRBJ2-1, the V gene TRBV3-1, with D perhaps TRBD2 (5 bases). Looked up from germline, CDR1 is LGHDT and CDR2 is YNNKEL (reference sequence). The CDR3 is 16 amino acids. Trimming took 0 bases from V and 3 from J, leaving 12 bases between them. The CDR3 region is CASSQEDSAIYNEQFF. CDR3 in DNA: TGTGCCAGCAGCCAAGAAGATAGCGCCATCTACAATGAGCAGTTCTTC.

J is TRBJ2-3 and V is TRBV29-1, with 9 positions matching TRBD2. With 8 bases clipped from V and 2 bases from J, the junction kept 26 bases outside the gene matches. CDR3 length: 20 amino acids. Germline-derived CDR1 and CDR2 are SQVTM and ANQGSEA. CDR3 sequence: CSSAGIPMGEREASTDTQYF. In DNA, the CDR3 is TGCAGCTCAGCGGGGATCCCCATGGGAGAGCGGGAGGCGTCCACAGATACGCAGTATTTT.

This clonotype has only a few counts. The CDR3 DNA sequence: TGTGCCAGCAGTTTAGGCCGAGCGGGAGAGACAGATACGCAGTATTTT. Protein: CASSLGRAGETDTQYF. The rearrangement links TRBV12-3 or TRBV12-4 to TRBJ2-3; 8 positions agree with TRBD2. After removal of 1 base from V and 3 bases from J, the junction contained 6 bases not matched to a gene. The CDR3 loop spans 16 amino acids.

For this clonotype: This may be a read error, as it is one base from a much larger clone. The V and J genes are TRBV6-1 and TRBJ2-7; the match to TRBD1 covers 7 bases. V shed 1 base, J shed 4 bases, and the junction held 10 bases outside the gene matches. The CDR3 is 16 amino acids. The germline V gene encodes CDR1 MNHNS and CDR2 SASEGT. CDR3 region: CASSEVMGQTFYEQYF. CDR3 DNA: TGTGCCAGCAGTGAAGTTATGGGACAGACATTTTACGAGCAGTACTTC.

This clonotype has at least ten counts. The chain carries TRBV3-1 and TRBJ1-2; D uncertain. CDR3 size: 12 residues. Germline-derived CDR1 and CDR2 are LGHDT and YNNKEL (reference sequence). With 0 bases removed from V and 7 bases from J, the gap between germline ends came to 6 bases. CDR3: CASSQDSRGYTF. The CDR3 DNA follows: TGTGCCAGCAGCCAAGATAGCCGTGGCTACACCTTC.

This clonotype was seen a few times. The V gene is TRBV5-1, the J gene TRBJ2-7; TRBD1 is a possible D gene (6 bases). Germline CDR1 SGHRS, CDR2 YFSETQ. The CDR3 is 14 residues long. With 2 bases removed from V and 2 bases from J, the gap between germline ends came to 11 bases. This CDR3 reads CASSLQTGPYEQYF. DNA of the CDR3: TGCGCCAGCAGCTTACAGACAGGCCCCTACGAGCAGTACTTC. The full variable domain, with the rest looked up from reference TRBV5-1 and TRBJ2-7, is KAGVTQTPRYLIKTRGQQVTLSCSPISGHRSVSWYQQTPGQGLQFLFEYFSETQRNKGNFPGRFSGRQFSNSRSEMNVSTLELGDSALYLCASSLQTGPYEQYFGPGTRLTVT.

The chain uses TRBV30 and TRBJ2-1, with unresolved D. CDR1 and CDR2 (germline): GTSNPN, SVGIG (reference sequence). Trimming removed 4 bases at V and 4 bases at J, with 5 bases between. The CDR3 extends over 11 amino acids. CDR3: CAWIRYNEQFF. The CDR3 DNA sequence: TGTGCCTGGATACGATACAATGAGCAGTTCTTC.